A selection of T cell receptor beta chains follows, all from one sample in a study of CD8 T cells in ankylosing spondylitis. TCRdb processed the 5' RACE reads anew with MiXCR; each CDR3 protein has one entry. The data contain roughly 100,000 distinct CDR3 sequences, about 8% of them singletons. The material sequenced was blood, either unsorted or a sorted T cell fraction (not recorded which). The receptors were gathered from a male donor with ankylosing spondylitis or in good health (not recorded which). CDR3s include the opening cysteine and the closing phenylalanine or tryptophan. The order of the fields is D gene, J gene, V gene, CDR3 length, clone size, CDR3 protein, CDR3 DNA. D genes are given only for firm matches. Clone size appears in some rows only: once, few, many, or a class for an expanded clone.

>NA|TRBJ1-1|TRBV10-3|14|many
CAISVGLGNTEAFF
TGTGCCATCAGTGTTGGGCTGGGGAATACTGAAGCTTTCTTT
>NA|TRBJ1-2|TRBV12-3/TRBV12-4|12|many
CASSFGQNGYTF
TGTGCCAGCAGTTTTGGACAGAATGGCTACACCTTC
>NA|TRBJ2-6|TRBV7-9|15|many
CASSPVFLGANVLTF
TGTGCCAGCAGCCCGGTCTTCCTCGGGGCCAACGTCCTGACTTTC
>TRBD2|TRBJ2-1|TRBV12-3/TRBV12-4|16|many
CASTLGVLAGGNEQFF
TGTGCCAGCACCTTGGGGGTACTAGCGGGAGGCAATGAGCAGTTCTTC
>NA|TRBJ2-4|TRBV4-3|16|many
CASSQESSSGKNIQYF
TGCGCCAGCAGCCAAGAAAGTTCCAGCGGGAAAAACATTCAGTACTTC
>TRBD2|TRBJ2-7|TRBV5-1|14|once
CASGGTSGSYEQYF
TGCGCCAGCGGCGGGACTAGCGGATCCTACGAGCAGTACTTC
>NA|TRBJ2-6|TRBV19|15|NA
CASRGVSSGANVLTF
TGTGCCAGTAGAGGGGTCAGCTCTGGGGCCAACGTCCTGACTTTC
>NA|TRBJ1-2|TRBV7-8|13|many
CASSLGPNYGYTF
TGTGCCAGCAGCTTAGGCCCTAACTATGGCTACACCTTC
>NA|TRBJ1-3|TRBV6-5|15|NA
CASSYSIGSGNTIYF
TGTGCCAGCAGTTACTCGATTGGGAGTGGAAACACCATATATTTT
>TRBD2|TRBJ2-3|TRBV5-1|17|many
CASSTTSTSIVSDTQYF
TGCGCCAGCAGCACAACCTCGACTAGCATAGTGTCAGATACGCAGTATTTT
>NA|TRBJ2-7|TRBV7-8|14|many
CASSSEHVDYEQYF
TGTGCCAGCAGCTCCGAACACGTCGACTACGAGCAGTACTTC
>TRBD1|TRBJ1-1|TRBV4-3|14|many
CASSLTGSQTEAFF
TGCGCCAGCAGCCTGACAGGGAGTCAGACTGAAGCTTTCTTT
>TRBD1|TRBJ1-6|TRBV6-2/TRBV6-3|14|few
CASSLGTANSPLHF
TGTGCCAGCAGCCTCGGGACAGCTAATTCACCCCTCCACTTT
>NA|TRBJ2-5|TRBV6-5|11|many
CASSYLTAQYF
TGTGCCAGCAGTTATTTGACGGCCCAGTACTTC
>NA|TRBJ2-3|TRBV7-2|12|many
CASSFLGDTQYF
TGTGCCAGCAGCTTCCTTGGGGATACGCAGTATTTT
>NA|TRBJ2-7|TRBV7-9|11|many
CATRDVHEQYF
TGTGCCACCCGGGACGTCCACGAGCAGTACTTC
>NA|TRBJ2-3|TRBV12-3/TRBV12-4|14|many
CASSLVGRGDTQYF
TGTGCCAGCAGTTTAGTTGGCAGGGGAGATACGCAGTATTTT
>NA|TRBJ2-5|TRBV21-1|15|many
CATLFVGLFSETQYF
TGTGCCACCCTCTTCGTGGGGTTGTTTTCAGAGACCCAGTACTTC
>NA|TRBJ2-3|TRBV5-1|15|many
CASSLYGASTDTQYF
TGCGCCAGCAGCTTGTATGGGGCTAGCACAGATACGCAGTATTTT
>NA|TRBJ1-1|TRBV20-1|14|many
CSARDEGQNTEAFF
TGCAGTGCTAGAGATGAGGGACAGAACACTGAAGCTTTCTTT
>NA|TRBJ2-1|TRBV20-1|13|NA
CSARDPHAHEQFF
TGCAGTGCTAGAGACCCCCACGCTCATGAGCAGTTCTTC
>NA|TRBJ2-1|TRBV5-6|16|many
CASSPSDSSVYNEQFF
TGTGCCAGCAGCCCTTCGGACAGCTCAGTGTACAATGAGCAGTTCTTC
>NA|TRBJ1-1|TRBV12-3/TRBV12-4|14|few
CASSPLPLDTEAFF
TGTGCCAGCAGCCCGCTACCCCTGGACACTGAAGCTTTCTTT
>TRBD1|TRBJ2-1|TRBV25-1|13|many
CASSDDRVNEQFF
TGTGCCAGCAGTGACGACAGGGTAAATGAGCAGTTCTTC
>TRBD2|TRBJ2-3|TRBV20-1|16|few
CSATETSGYFGDTQYF
TGCAGTGCTACCGAGACTAGCGGATACTTTGGGGATACGCAGTATTTT
>NA|TRBJ1-1|TRBV6-2/TRBV6-3|13|many
CASSRGGSTEAFF
TGTGCCAGCAGTCGGGGGGGGAGTACTGAAGCTTTCTTT
>TRBD1|TRBJ2-7|TRBV28|14|many
CASSAGQGPYEQYF
TGTGCCAGCAGTGCCGGACAGGGCCCCTACGAGCAGTACTTC
>TRBD1|TRBJ2-7|TRBV9|13|many
CASNFGTGGEQYF
TGTGCCAGCAACTTTGGGACAGGGGGCGAGCAGTACTTC